This T cell receptor (beta chain) derives from a study of beta chain features in type 1 diabetes. Findings and limits, study-wide: Shortening of TCRB CDR3s, moderate but significant, appeared in all four CD4+ subsets of Type 1 diabetes patients.

All of the isolated RNA was reverse transcribed, so expressed TCRB transcripts were sequenced. The data were produced by immunoSEQ multiplex PCR, yet TCRdb's version contains in-frame clones alone and is incomplete. Counted here are about 250,000 clones, around an eighth occurring once; the ten biggest clones make up about 0.027%. This clone showed up just a few times. The target antigen is unknown. The specimen sequenced was naive CD4+ T cells from blood. This sequence originates from a woman aged 35 to 49 in good health.

CDR3 amino acids: CASSWTGGASNQPQHF. DNA of the CDR3: TGTGCCAGCAGCTGGACAGGGGGAGCGAGCAATCAGCCCCAGCATTTT. This chain connects TRBV5-4 to TRBJ1-5, with 10 bases aligning to TRBD1. CDR1 and CDR2 from the germline V gene are SGHNT and YYREEE (reference sequence). The CDR3 consists of 16 residues. J gave up 1 base and V 3 bases, and 4 bases lay outside the gene matches.